A single T cell receptor (beta chain) is shown here with its context. No cognate antigen has been identified for it. No per-base quality is available; no much larger clone lies one base away. The immunoSEQ Assay, a bias-controlled multiplex PCR, was used to amplify TCRbeta CDR3 regions from genomic DNA. As for the authors' bioinformatics: Within the assay, amplification of reference gene primers was used to estimate how many nucleated cells each sample contained. To quantify the absolute abundance of each unique TCRbeta CDR3 rearrangement, sequence reads were collapsed and filtered. Productive Simpson clonality was computed per sample as the square root of Simpson's diversity index over productive rearrangements. TCRdb carries this immuneACCESS record with in-frame sequences only. Its versions omit some clonotypes, under half of them owing to an unresolved V gene in the studies checked, with the rest unexplained. V, J and clone size are taken as reported in that table, and D and trimming were inferred from the DNA itself. This sample has about 150,000 clones in its table, and roughly four fifths of those were observed once. 9.5% to 13% of the sample goes to the ten largest clones.

The sample belongs to a study of blood T cell repertoires in COVID-19 (dated by TCRdb to the early 2020s). For the study in its entirety: Collaborator samples came from the United States, Italy and Spain and covered acute and convalescent phases of COVID-19. The repertoires were released in a freely available public database intended as a resource for research on the immune response to SARS-CoV-2. Sample metadata almost always included a de-identified subject ID, COVID-19 status, age in years and sex. Samples were obtained from the ongoing ImmuneRACE study (first 160 participants) and from 1,254 subjects provided by 6 global collaborators. The prospective study material was composed of cDNA or gDNA derived from T cells, B-cell-depleted T cells, or PBMCs. Where available, HLA class I and class II types were taken from metadata supplied by the sample provider and were not determined by assay-based typing. Deeply sampled blood TCRbeta repertoires from subjects exposed to, actively infected with, or recovered from COVID-19 were included in the dataset.

At one collaborating source in Seattle, patients were enrolled during active infection and were followed longitudinally through the course of disease. The collaborating institutions used their own protocols to collect whole blood in K2EDTA tubes. Collaborator samples were shipped for TCRbeta analysis as frozen whole blood, isolated PBMCs, or DNA extracted from either sample type. From cysteine to phenylalanine, the CDR3 is 15 amino acids long. CDR3 DNA is the only sequence kept; it has 45 bases, read in frame from the first base. CDR1 and CDR2, looked up from the germline V gene, are MNHEY and SVGEGT. V ends up 2 bases short and J 0 bases short, with an unmatched junction base count of 1. Beyond this particular receptor, the publication reports: The quantity of clinical and demographic metadata differed by source and by participant and was supplied without curation.

The source is a woman aged 55 to 70 with COVID-19, enrolled during active disease. The receptor chain draws on TRBV6-2 or TRBV6-3 and TRBJ2-5; 9 central nucleotides agree with TRBD2. What was sequenced was peripheral blood. The CDR3 protein: CASSYAGGYQETQYF. The DNA sequence is as follows: TGTGCCAGCAGTTACGCGGGGGGGTACCAAGAGACCCAGTACTTC.